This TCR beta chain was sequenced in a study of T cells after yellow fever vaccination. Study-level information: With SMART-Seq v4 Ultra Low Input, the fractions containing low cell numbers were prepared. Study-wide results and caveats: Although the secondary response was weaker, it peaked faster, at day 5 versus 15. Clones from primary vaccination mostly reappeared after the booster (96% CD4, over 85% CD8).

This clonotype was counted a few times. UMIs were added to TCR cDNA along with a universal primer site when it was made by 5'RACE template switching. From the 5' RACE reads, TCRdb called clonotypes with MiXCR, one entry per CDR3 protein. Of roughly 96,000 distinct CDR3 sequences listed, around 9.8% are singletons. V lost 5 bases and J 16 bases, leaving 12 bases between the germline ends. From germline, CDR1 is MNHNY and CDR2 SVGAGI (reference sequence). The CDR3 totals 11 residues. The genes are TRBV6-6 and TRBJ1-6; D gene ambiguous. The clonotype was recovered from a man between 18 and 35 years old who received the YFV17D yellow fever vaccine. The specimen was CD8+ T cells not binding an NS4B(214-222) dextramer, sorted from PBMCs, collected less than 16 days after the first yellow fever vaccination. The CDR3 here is CASSTSGPLHF. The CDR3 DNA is TGTGCCAGCAGTACCTCGGGCCCACTCCACTTT.